The rows below give T cell receptor beta chains drawn from one sample of a study of shared clonotypes between healthy human individuals. The repertoire was sequenced with immunoSEQ multiplex PCR; TCRdb's copy has only in-frame clones and lacks some. The sample records about 490,000 clones, about three quarters being singletons. Sequenced sample: PBMCs. Receptors were obtained from a woman aged 40 to 50 in good health. Some clones in this sample may be carry-over from other donors' samples. CDR3s include the opening cysteine and the closing phenylalanine or tryptophan. Fields, in order: CDR3 DNA, CDR3 protein, V gene, D gene, clone size, J gene. The D gene is left open where the match is weak. The size of a clone is reported for some rows only, either as once, few or many, or as a class for expanded clones.

cdr3_nt: TGCGCCAGCAGCCCAGGACAGGGAAGGACTGAAGCTTTCTTT
cdr3_aa: CASSPGQGRTEAFF
v_call: TRBV5-1
d_call: TRBD1
clone_size: once
j_call: TRBJ1-1

cdr3_nt: TGTGCCAGCAGCTTCAACCCGGGAGGAAGGGACAATGAGCAGTTCTTC
cdr3_aa: CASSFNPGGRDNEQFF
v_call: TRBV7-3
d_call: TRBD2
clone_size: many
j_call: TRBJ2-1

cdr3_nt: TGTGCCAGCAGCTTATTAGCGGGACCCACAGATACGCAGTATTTT
cdr3_aa: CASSLLAGPTDTQYF
v_call: TRBV7-3
d_call: TRBD2
clone_size: NA
j_call: TRBJ2-3

cdr3_nt: TGCGCCAGCAGCCAAGCGGGGATCAATGAGCAGTTCTTC
cdr3_aa: CASSQAGINEQFF
v_call: TRBV4-1
d_call: NA
clone_size: NA
j_call: TRBJ2-1

cdr3_nt: TGTGCCAGCAGCTACAGGGTCCACGAGCAGTACTTC
cdr3_aa: CASSYRVHEQYF
v_call: TRBV11-2
d_call: NA
clone_size: NA
j_call: TRBJ2-7

cdr3_nt: TGTGCCAGCAGCCAAACCCAGGGGAGCTCCTACGAGCAGTACTTC
cdr3_aa: CASSQTQGSSYEQYF
v_call: TRBV4-1
d_call: NA
clone_size: NA
j_call: TRBJ2-7

cdr3_nt: TGTGCCAGCTTAATAGCGGGAGGGCTCAATGAGCAGTTCTTC
cdr3_aa: CASLIAGGLNEQFF
v_call: TRBV28
d_call: TRBD2
clone_size: once
j_call: TRBJ2-1

cdr3_nt: TGTGCCAGTAGTATAAGTTTGGGAGACTACGAGCAGTACTTC
cdr3_aa: CASSISLGDYEQYF
v_call: TRBV19
d_call: NA
clone_size: NA
j_call: TRBJ2-7

cdr3_nt: TGCGCCAGCAGCCGAGCGGGAGGGGCTAACGGGGAGCTGTTTTTT
cdr3_aa: CASSRAGGANGELFF
v_call: TRBV10-2
d_call: TRBD2
clone_size: few
j_call: TRBJ2-2

cdr3_nt: TGTGCCAGTAGCAAATGGGTGAGCGGGAGTGGCGAGCAGTTCTTC
cdr3_aa: CASSKWVSGSGEQFF
v_call: TRBV2
d_call: TRBD2
clone_size: NA
j_call: TRBJ2-1